Included here is one TCR beta chain sequence, with context. Its target is unknown. The source of the sample is a study of T cell responses to AZD1222 COVID-19 vaccine. TCRdb keeps only in-frame clones here, not all; method: immunoSEQ multiplex PCR. The table shows under 150,000 clones, with roughly nine tenths occurring only once. Findings and limits, study-wide: Two doses of AZD1222 preceded a rise in Spike-specific TCR breadth and depth. Among the donors, most were white British and more were female, and clonal diversity was possibly underestimated. None of the repertoires were sampled until the peak T cell response had passed.

Trimming left V 1 base short and J 1 base short, with 10 bases between. Germline V gene sequence: CDR1 SEHNR, CDR2 FQNEAQ (reference sequence). The length of the CDR3 is 15 residues. The J gene is TRBJ1-1, the V gene TRBV7-9; D call uncertain. This receptor was taken from an adult in good health. Here the sequenced sample was peripheral blood, taken on day 0 of AZD1222 vaccination. The CDR3 is CASSLEAAGNTEAFF. The DNA for the CDR3 is TGTGCCAGCAGCTTAGAGGCGGCAGGGAACACTGAAGCTTTCTTT.